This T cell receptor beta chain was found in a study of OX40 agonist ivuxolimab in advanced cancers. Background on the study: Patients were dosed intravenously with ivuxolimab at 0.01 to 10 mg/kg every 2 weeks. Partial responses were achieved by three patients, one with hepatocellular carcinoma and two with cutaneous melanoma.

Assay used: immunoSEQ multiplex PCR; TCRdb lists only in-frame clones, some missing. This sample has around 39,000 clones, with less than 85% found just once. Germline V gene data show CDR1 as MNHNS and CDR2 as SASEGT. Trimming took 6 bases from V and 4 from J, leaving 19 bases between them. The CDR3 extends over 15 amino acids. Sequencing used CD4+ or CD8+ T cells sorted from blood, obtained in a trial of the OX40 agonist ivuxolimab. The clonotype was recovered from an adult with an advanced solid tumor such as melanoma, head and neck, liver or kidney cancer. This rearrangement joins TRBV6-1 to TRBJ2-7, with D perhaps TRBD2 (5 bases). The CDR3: CASRAGLAPSYEQYF. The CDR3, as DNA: TGTGCCAGCAGGGCGGGCCTCGCCCCCTCTTACGAGCAGTACTTC.